The next 22 T cell receptor beta chains were all read from a single sample in a study of response to subunit inactivated influenza vaccine. TCRdb independently ran MiXCR on the RT-PCR reads; one entry per CDR3 protein. The table records 500,000 to 550,000 distinct CDR3 sequences, around 8% of them present only once. The specimen comprised PBMCs from blood, sampled around 25 months after vaccination. The receptors come from a man in his fifties or sixties who received an inactivated influenza vaccine.

The chain has TRBV11-2 and TRBJ2-2; 8 bases are a match to TRBD2. CDR1 is SGHAT and CDR2 is FQNNGV in the germline V gene. This CDR3 region has 15 residues. V lost 4 bases, J lost 5 bases, and 6 bases stayed unmatched. CDR3 residues: CASSSGGRGTGELFF. CDR3 nucleotides: TGTGCCAGCAGCTCGGGGGGGCGAGGGACCGGGGAGCTGTTTTTT.

This clonotype was seen only a few times. The chain carries TRBV20-1 and TRBJ2-7; 9 bases are shared with TRBD1. CDR1 DFQATT and CDR2 SNEGSKA come from the germline V gene (reference sequence). V shed 1 base and J 3 bases; nucleotides not matched to a gene: 4. CDR3 size: 14 residues. The CDR3 protein is CSARVTGGRYEQYF. The CDR3 DNA is TGCAGTGCTAGAGTAACAGGGGGCCGCTACGAGCAGTACTTC.

This clonotype was picked up many times. The V gene is TRBV21-1, the J gene TRBJ2-7; the table assigns TRBD2, which was not confirmed against the DNA. TRBV21-1 is a recognized pseudogene. The length of the CDR3 is 18 residues. The CDR3 sequence: CASSKKGVSGFSSYEQYF. In nucleotides, the CDR3 is TGTGCCAGCAGCAAAAAAGGCGTTAGCGGCTTCAGCTCCTACGAGCAGTACTTC.

This clonotype was recorded at least ten times. J is TRBJ2-7 and V is TRBV20-1, with 11 positions matching TRBD1. There are 15 residues in the CDR3. The germline V gene has CDR1 DFQATT and CDR2 SNEGSKA (reference sequence). V shed 1 base and J 0 bases; nucleotides not matched to a gene: 2. The CDR3 DNA reads TGCAGTGCTAGAGTGGGGACAGGGGGCTCCTACGAGCAGTACTTC. Amino acids: CSARVGTGGSYEQYF.

This clonotype turned up a few times. The CDR3 is CASSLRNNNEQFF. CDR3 DNA: TGTGCCAGCAGCTTACGCAACAACAATGAGCAGTTCTTC. The genes are TRBV7-2 and TRBJ2-1; no firm D call. The V end was cut by 2 bases, the J end by 5 bases, with 7 bases between. The CDR3 is 13 amino acids. Looked up from germline, CDR1 is SGHTA and CDR2 is FQGNSA.

The V gene is TRBV20-1, the J gene TRBJ2-3; D possibly corresponds to TRBD2 (7 bases). Germline CDR1 reads DFQATT; CDR2 reads SNEGSKA (reference sequence). V was clipped by 6 bases and J by 4 bases, with 17 bases between them. The CDR3 loop spans 14 amino acids. CDR3 protein: CSAPRGGGADTQYF. In nucleotides, the CDR3 is TGCAGTGCCCCCCGAGGGGGGGGTGCAGATACGCAGTATTTT.

In its sample, this clonotype was seen a few times. V usage is TRBV6-1 and J usage is TRBJ1-2; 7 nucleotides match TRBD1. Germline V gives CDR1 MNHNS, CDR2 SASEGT. The junction had 8 bases not matched to a gene; V was cut back by 6 bases and J by 7 bases. The CDR3 contains 13 residues. The chain's CDR3 is CASSSNRGGGYTF. DNA of the CDR3: TGTGCCAGCAGCTCTAACAGGGGCGGTGGCTACACCTTC.

A few counts support this clonotype. This chain connects TRBV5-1 to TRBJ2-5, with 8 nucleotides matching TRBD2. This CDR3 has 16 amino acids. Germline V gene sequence: CDR1 SGHRS, CDR2 YFSETQ. The junction had 6 bases not matched to a gene; V was cut back by 1 base and J by 1 base. DNA for the CDR3: TGCGCCAGCAGCTTGTCCCGGGGGGGCCGCCAAGAGACCCAGTACTTC. This encodes CASSLSRGGRQETQYF.

This sequence joins TRBV7-9 and TRBJ1-2; unclear D gene. Trimming shortened V by 5 bases and J by 0 bases, and 16 bases separated the two germline ends. This CDR3 spans 16 amino acids. CDR1 and CDR2 from the germline V gene are SEHNR and FQNEAQ (reference sequence). The CDR3 region is CASSNFAVYPNYGYTF. The CDR3, as DNA: TGTGCCAGCAGCAACTTTGCAGTCTACCCTAACTATGGCTACACCTTC.

The chain links TRBV5-1 to TRBJ2-5; D may match TRBD1 or TRBD2 (5 bases each). Trimming took off 4 bases at V and 5 bases at J, with 15 bases between the two ends. Germline CDR1 SGHRS, CDR2 YFSETQ. The CDR3 loop spans 14 amino acids. The CDR3 bases are TGCGCCAGCAGCGTCGGGACCTTCAGGGAGACCCAGTACTTC. Protein product: CASSVGTFRETQYF.

This clonotype was counted between two and nine times. The V and J genes are TRBV10-3 and TRBJ2-7; no clear D gene. This CDR3 comprises 12 residues. V was cut by 5 bases and J by 6 bases, with 11 bases left in between. Germline V gives CDR1 ENHRY, CDR2 SYGVKD. CDR3 protein: CAISSQRAEQYF. As DNA, the CDR3 is TGTGCCATCAGTAGTCAACGAGCCGAGCAGTACTTC.

This clonotype was recorded many times. This chain joins TRBV5-1 and TRBJ1-5, with TRBD1 matching over 7 bases. The V gene's germline CDR1 is SGHRS and CDR2 YFSETQ. J gave up 2 bases and V 4 bases, and 3 bases lay outside the gene matches. CDR3 size: 14 residues. The CDR3 bases are TGCGCCAGCAGCCAGGGGGATGGCAATCAGCCCCAGCATTTT. Protein: CASSQGDGNQPQHF.

This clonotype has a handful of counts. V gene TRBV27 combines with J gene TRBJ1-2; D is possibly TRBD1 (5 bases). Trimming took 0 bases from V and 4 from J, leaving 12 bases between them. Germline V gene lookup returns CDR1 MNHEY and CDR2 SMNVEV (reference sequence). This CDR3 region has 15 residues. In nucleotides, the CDR3 is TGTGCCAGCAGTTTATCGAAGACAGCCTTCTATGGCTACACCTTC. This sequence encodes CASSLSKTAFYGYTF.

V is TRBV7-9 and J is TRBJ1-3; D gene unclear. The CDR3 contains 15 residues. With 3 bases removed from V and 0 bases from J, the gap between germline ends came to 9 bases. Germline CDR1 reads SEHNR; CDR2 reads FQNEAQ (reference sequence). The CDR3 bases are TGTGCCAGCAGCTTTATTGAACACTCTGGAAACACCATATATTTT. Encoded protein: CASSFIEHSGNTIYF.

The chain combines TRBV20-1 with TRBJ2-3, with D tentatively TRBD2 (5 bases). CDR1 is DFQATT, CDR2 SNEGSKA, per germline (reference sequence). This CDR3 has 13 amino acids. The V gene lost 7 bases and the J gene lost 4 bases, with 15 bases spanning the gap. The DNA of the CDR3 is TGCAGTGTTAAACGCGGACTGGCAGATACGCAGTATTTT. Translated, it gives CSVKRGLADTQYF.

This clonotype was recorded a few times. Here the CDR3 omits its conserved ending phenylalanine or tryptophan, so a read error is the likely source. The DNA is omitted, as the CDR3 cannot be located on it reliably, and the CDR3 follows TCRdb's listing. The chain links TRBV14 to TRBJ2-1; whether TRBD2, the table's D call, matches the DNA was not checked. The CDR3 is 14 amino acids in total, end residues counted. CDR1 SGHDN and CDR2 FVKESK come from the germline V gene. This chain's CDR3 is CASSSQISGTPPRL.

This chain links TRBV5-1 with TRBJ2-5; TRBD2 aligns across 7 bases. The germline gives CDR1 SGHRS, CDR2 YFSETQ. V shed 2 bases and J 5 bases; nucleotides not matched to a gene: 6. The CDR3 runs to 14 residues. CDR3 sequence: CASSFTGGTETQYF. The CDR3 DNA follows: TGCGCCAGCAGCTTCACCGGGGGGACGGAGACCCAGTACTTC. Complete variable domain (other parts from reference TRBV5-1 and TRBJ2-5): KAGVTQTPRYLIKTRGQQVTLSCSPISGHRSVSWYQQTPGQGLQFLFEYFSETQRNKGNFPGRFSGRQFSNSRSEMNVSTLELGDSALYLCASSFTGGTETQYFGPGTRLLVL.

This clonotype was counted ten times or more. The V call is TRBV20-1, the J call TRBJ1-1; a weak D match, TRBD1 (6 bases). Trimming left V 0 bases short and J 6 bases short, with 11 bases between. Germline V gives CDR1 DFQATT, CDR2 SNEGSKA (reference sequence). The CDR3 sequence is 13 residues long. CDR3 protein: CSARDGDKAEAFF. CDR3 coding DNA: TGCAGTGCTAGAGATGGGGACAAAGCTGAAGCTTTCTTT.

This clonotype was observed a handful of times. The V and J genes are TRBV18 and TRBJ2-5; maybe TRBD1 (6 bases). Trimming removed 0 bases from V and 4 bases from J, with 9 bases in between. This CDR3 region has 14 residues. Looked up from germline, CDR1 is KGHSH and CDR2 is LQKENI. The CDR3 here is CASSPPVDRETQYF. CDR3 nucleotide sequence: TGTGCCAGCTCACCACCGGTGGACAGAGAGACCCAGTACTTC.

This CDR3 reads CASSPQGLGQGEAFF. CDR3 DNA sequence: TGCGCCAGCAGCCCACAGGGGTTGGGGCAGGGTGAAGCTTTCTTT. V is TRBV5-1 and J is TRBJ1-1; 7 bases are a match to TRBD1. Germline CDR1 SGHRS, CDR2 YFSETQ. Trimming took 4 bases from V and 7 from J; bases not matched to a gene: 13. The CDR3 is 15 residues long.

The table lists this clonotype with many counts. The chain recombines TRBV15 with TRBJ1-6; D remains ambiguous. Germline V gene lookup returns CDR1 LNHNV and CDR2 YYDKDF (reference sequence). V was clipped by 0 bases and J by 7 bases, with 10 bases between them. This CDR3 region has 15 residues. Here the CDR3 DNA reads TGTGCCACCAGCAGAGATAAGGGTGGGAATTCACCCCTCCACTTT. It specifies CATSRDKGGNSPLHF.

The genes are TRBV20-1 and TRBJ2-7; a weak D match, TRBD2 (7 bases). V lost 2 bases and J lost 6, with 14 bases in between. The CDR3 runs to 13 residues. From germline, CDR1 is DFQATT and CDR2 SNEGSKA (reference sequence). The CDR3 DNA reads TGCAGTGCTAGACGGAGGGGGGGATTCGAGCAGTACTTC. Its protein is CSARRRGGFEQYF.